This TCR beta chain was captured in a study of blood T cell repertoires in COVID-19. About the research overall: COVID-19 samples, acute and convalescent, were from the United States, Italy and Spain. T cells, B-cell-depleted T cells, or PBMCs provided the cDNA or gDNA that served as material.

Profiled with immunoSEQ multiplex PCR; TCRdb holds only in-frame clones, not every one. The sample lists roughly 350,000 clones, almost 90% occurring once. Patients from Seattle were sampled longitudinally, starting during active infection. The CDR3 runs 15 residues. CDR1 is LNHDA and CDR2 is SQIVND in the germline V gene (reference sequence). With 3 bases clipped from V and 2 bases from J, the junction kept 7 bases outside the gene matches. This clonotype was sampled from a woman in her seventies with COVID-19, enrolled during active disease. The V gene is TRBV19, the J gene TRBJ2-7; 7 nucleotides align to TRBD1. The sequenced sample was peripheral blood. CDR3 sequence: CASSINKGAPYEQYF. CDR3 nucleotides: TGTGCCAGTAGTATCAATAAGGGGGCACCCTACGAGCAGTACTTC. Together with reference TRBV19 and TRBJ2-7, the CDR3 gives the full variable domain: DGGITQSPKYLFRKEGQNVTLSCEQNLNHDAMYWYRQDPGQGLRLIYYSQIVNDFQKGDIAEGYSVSREKKESFPLTVTSAQKNPTAFYLCASSINKGAPYEQYFGPGTRLTVT.